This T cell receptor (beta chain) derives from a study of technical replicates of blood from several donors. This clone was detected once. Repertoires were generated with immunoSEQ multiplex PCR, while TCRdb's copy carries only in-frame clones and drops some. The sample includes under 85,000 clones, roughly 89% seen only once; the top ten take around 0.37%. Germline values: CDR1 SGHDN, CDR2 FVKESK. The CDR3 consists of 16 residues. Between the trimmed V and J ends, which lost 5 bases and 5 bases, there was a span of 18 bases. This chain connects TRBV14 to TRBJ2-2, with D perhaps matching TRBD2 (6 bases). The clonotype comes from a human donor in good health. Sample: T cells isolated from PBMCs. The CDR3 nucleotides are TGTGCCAGCAGCTGGACGGGAGCGGAACGGACCGGGGAGCTGTTTTTT. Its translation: CASSWTGAERTGELFF.